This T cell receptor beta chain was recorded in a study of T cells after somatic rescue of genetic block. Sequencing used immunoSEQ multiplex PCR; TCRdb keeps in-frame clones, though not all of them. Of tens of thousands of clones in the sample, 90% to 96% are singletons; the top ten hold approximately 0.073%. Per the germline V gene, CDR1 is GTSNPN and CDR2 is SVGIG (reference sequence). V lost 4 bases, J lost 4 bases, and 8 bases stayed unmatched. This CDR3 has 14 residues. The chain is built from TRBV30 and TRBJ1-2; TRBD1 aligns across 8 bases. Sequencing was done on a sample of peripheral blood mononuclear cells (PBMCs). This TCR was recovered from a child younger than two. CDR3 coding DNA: TGTGCCTGGACCTCAGGGGGCGAGGGCTATGGCTACACCTTC. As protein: CAWTSGGEGYGYTF.